The clone carrying this T cell receptor beta chain was counted a few times. The data derive from a study of T cells in Graves' hyperthyroidism and ophthalmopathy. Study in general: Peripheral blood was collected at initial diagnosis, before any treatment.

TCR beta CDR3 regions were amplified from RNA transcripts. First-round RT-PCR targeting the TCR CDR3 was performed with the HTBI primer set. TCRdb re-derived calls from the multiplex PCR reads in MiXCR, one entry per CDR3 protein. Among hundreds of thousands of distinct CDR3 sequences listed, around 20% were seen once. Material: blood. This clonotype was sampled from a woman aged 50 to 60 with Graves' hyperthyroidism that later progressed to Graves' ophthalmopathy.

As DNA, the CDR3 is TGTGCCAGCAGTTACGGGGGACAGGGCCAAAATCAGCCCCAGCATTTT. Protein: CASSYGGQGQNQPQHF. This chain joins TRBV6-2 or TRBV6-3 and TRBJ1-5, with 9 bases lining up with TRBD1. This CDR3 spans 16 amino acids. Germline lookup yields CDR1 MNHEY and CDR2 SVGEGT. The trim removed 2 bases at V and 4 bases at J, leaving 6 bases unmatched.